Shown below are 27 T cell receptor beta chains from a single sample sequenced in a study of blood T cell repertoires in COVID-19 (dated by TCRdb to 2018 to 2020). The library was obtained by the immunoSEQ multiplex PCR assay. TCRdb's version of the immuneACCESS table is confined to in-frame rearrangements and falls short of the full clone set. An unresolved V gene accounts for under half of the shortfall where checked; the remainder is of unknown origin. This sample gives fewer than 650,000 clones in total; around 90% of them show up just once. The ten top clones hold less than 9.5% of the sample. Sample: peripheral blood. The source is a woman aged 45-59 years with COVID-19, enrolled during active disease.

The J gene is TRBJ2-1, the V gene TRBV30, with D possibly TRBD1 on 5 matching bases. The germline CDR1 and CDR2 sequences are GTSNPN and SVGIG (reference sequence). CDR3 length: 12 residues. The V end lost 0 bases, the J end lost 12 bases, and 12 bases lay between the germline ends. The CDR3 is CAWSVLTGGQFF. DNA of the CDR3: TGTGCCTGGAGTGTCCTTACAGGCGGGCAGTTCTTC. Full variable domain (rest looked up from reference TRBV30 and TRBJ2-1): SQTIHQWPATLVQPVGSPLSLECTVEGTSNPNLYWYRQAAGRGLQLLFYSVGIGQISSEVPQNLSASRPQDRQFILSSKKLLLSDSGFYLCAWSVLTGGQFFGPGTRLTVL.

The chain joins TRBV6-5 to TRBJ1-1, with 7 nucleotides matching TRBD1. From germline, CDR1 is MNHEY and CDR2 SVGAGI. V lost 4 bases and J lost 3; bases outside the gene matches: 5. The length of the CDR3 is 14 residues. The CDR3 reads CASSFDRVDTEAFF. The CDR3 region has the DNA TGTGCCAGCAGTTTTGACAGGGTGGACACTGAAGCTTTCTTT.

The chain combines TRBV9 with TRBJ2-3; 11 nucleotides match TRBD1. This CDR3 region has 18 residues. Germline trimming cut 4 bases from V and 4 bases from J; bases unmatched to any gene: 14. Germline V gene lookup returns CDR1 SGDLS and CDR2 YYNGEE. Here the CDR3 DNA reads TGTGCCAGCAGCCCGACTATTCAACCGGGACAGGGGGCAGATACGCAGTATTTT. Its protein product is CASSPTIQPGQGADTQYF.

This chain links TRBV5-1 with TRBJ1-4, with D unresolved. Germline V gene lookup returns CDR1 SGHRS and CDR2 YFSETQ. Trimming took off 0 bases at V and 0 bases at J, with 6 bases between the two ends. There are 15 residues in the CDR3. The CDR3 loop reads CASSLGSATNEKLFF. The CDR3 DNA follows: TGCGCCAGCAGCTTGGGAAGCGCAACTAATGAAAAACTGTTTTTT. Full variable domain (outside the CDR3, taken from reference TRBV5-1 and TRBJ1-4): KAGVTQTPRYLIKTRGQQVTLSCSPISGHRSVSWYQQTPGQGLQFLFEYFSETQRNKGNFPGRFSGRQFSNSRSEMNVSTLELGDSALYLCASSLGSATNEKLFFGSGTQLSVL.

This clone came up once. The rearrangement joins TRBV5-4 to TRBJ1-2; TRBD1 is a possible D gene (5 bases). V was cut by 0 bases and J by 0 bases, with 21 bases left in between. The CDR3 covers 19 residues. Germline CDR1 and CDR2: SGHNT and YYREEE (reference sequence). The CDR3 DNA reads TGTGCCAGCAGCTTGGCCCGTAAGCCGCCGACAGCCGCTAACTATGGCTACACCTTC. The encoded protein is CASSLARKPPTAANYGYTF.

The chain recombines TRBV4-1 with TRBJ1-2; TRBD1 might be the D (5 bases). V lost 1 base and J lost 8, with 17 bases in between. CDR3 length equals 15 residues. CDR1 and CDR2 from the germline V gene are MGHRA and YSYEKL. CDR3 protein: CASSQVPPSGKGYTF. DNA for the CDR3: TGCGCCAGCAGCCAAGTACCCCCTTCAGGGAAAGGCTACACCTTC.

V is TRBV6-6 and J is TRBJ2-1; D not certain. CDR1 and CDR2 (germline): MNHNY, SVGAGI (reference sequence). V lost 6 bases and J lost 7, with 10 bases in between. The CDR3 is 12 amino acids. This CDR3 reads CASRILVNEQFF. CDR3 nucleotide sequence: TGTGCCAGCAGAATACTGGTTAATGAGCAGTTCTTC.

The chain carries TRBV25-1 and TRBJ1-4; no clear D. CDR1 and CDR2 from the germline V gene are MGHDK and SYGVNS. Trimming stripped 7 bases from V and 8 bases from J, with 8 bases between. The CDR3 consists of 11 residues. CDR3 sequence (DNA): TGTGCCAGCATGAGCCCAGAAAAACTGTTTTTT. It is translated as CASMSPEKLFF.

The CDR3, as DNA: TGTGCCAGCTCACCCCTAAGGACAGGGTCGATGAACACTGAAGCTTTCTTT. Residues: CASSPLRTGSMNTEAFF. The J gene is TRBJ1-1, the V gene TRBV18; 8 nucleotides align to TRBD1. Germline loops: CDR1 KGHSH, CDR2 LQKENI. After removal of 3 bases from V and 0 bases from J, the junction contained 9 bases not matched to a gene. The CDR3 loop spans 17 amino acids.

This clone was seen once. V is TRBV10-2 and J is TRBJ2-2; D is perhaps TRBD2 (7 bases). Deletions cut 8 bases from V and 7 bases from J, with 17 bases between. The length of the CDR3 is 14 residues. CDR1 is WSHSY, CDR2 SAAADI, per germline. This CDR3 reads CASGKGGAGGELFF. The CDR3 nucleotides are TGCGCCAGCGGTAAAGGGGGGGCCGGCGGGGAGCTGTTTTTT.

This clone was counted only a few times. CDR3 protein: CASSFRQGLESPLHF. Written as DNA, the CDR3 is TGTGCCAGCAGTTTCAGACAGGGTTTAGAGTCACCCCTCCACTTT. The V and J genes are TRBV2 and TRBJ1-6, with TRBD1 identical over 7 bases. V was clipped by 5 bases and J by 10 bases; unmatched bases: 11. The CDR3 extends over 15 amino acids. CDR1 SNHLY and CDR2 FYNNEI come from the germline V gene. Full variable domain (missing parts from reference TRBV2 and TRBJ1-6): EPEVTQTPSHQVTQMGQEVILRCVPISNHLYFYWYRQILGQKVEFLVSFYNNEISEKSEIFDDQFSVERPDGSNFTLKIRSTKLEDSAMYFCASSFRQGLESPLHFGNGTRLTVT.

This CDR3 reads CASSIHRQQPQHF. CDR3 in DNA: TGTGCCAGCAGTATCCACCGACAGCAGCCCCAGCATTTT. The chain is built from TRBV12-3 or TRBV12-4 and TRBJ1-5; tentative D call: TRBD1 (5 bases). The CDR3 consists of 13 residues. V gave up 5 bases and J gave up 7 bases, with 12 bases separating them.

V usage is TRBV19 and J usage is TRBJ1-3; D remains ambiguous. Germline values: CDR1 LNHDA, CDR2 SQIVND (reference sequence). V lost 0 bases to trimming and J lost 0 bases, with 9 bases between them. CDR3 length equals 16 residues. The CDR3 reads CASSIDHGSSGNTIYF. CDR3 sequence (DNA): TGTGCCAGTAGTATAGATCATGGGAGCTCTGGAAACACCATATATTTT.

The genes are TRBV11-1 and TRBJ2-2; possibly TRBD1 for D (6 bases). With 1 base removed from V and 3 bases from J, the gap between germline ends came to 9 bases. CDR3 length equals 15 residues. From germline, CDR1 is SGHAT and CDR2 FQDESV (reference sequence). In DNA form, the CDR3 reads TGTGCCAGCAGCTTAGTGGGGGCGGACACCGGGGAGCTGTTTTTT. Translated, it gives CASSLVGADTGELFF.

The V call is TRBV4-2, the J call TRBJ1-1; 7 bases line up with TRBD1. This CDR3 has 15 residues. V lost 0 bases, J lost 1 base, and 2 bases stayed unmatched. The germline V gene encodes CDR1 LGHNA and CDR2 YNFKEQ. The CDR3 is CASSQDQGGNTEAFF. Here the CDR3 DNA reads TGTGCCAGCAGCCAAGATCAGGGGGGGAACACTGAAGCTTTCTTT.

This sequence joins TRBV9 and TRBJ1-2; TRBD1 matches 7 bases. Germline V gene data show CDR1 as SGDLS and CDR2 as YYNGEE. V was clipped by 5 bases and J by 4 bases; unmatched bases: 11. This CDR3 spans 15 amino acids. For the CDR3, the DNA is TGTGCCAGCAGTGCTAGGGACAGTGATTTCTATGGCTACACCTTC. Protein product: CASSARDSDFYGYTF.

This rearrangement joins TRBV5-1 to TRBJ1-2; D is perhaps TRBD1 (5 bases). This CDR3 spans 15 amino acids. Germline V gene data show CDR1 as SGHRS and CDR2 as YFSETQ. Trimming removed 3 bases from V and 10 bases from J, with 22 bases in between. CDR3 nucleotides: TGCGCCAGCAGCTGGGACCTTCGGCGGGGGTCCGACTACACCTTC. Residues: CASSWDLRRGSDYTF.

This rearrangement joins TRBV2 to TRBJ1-3, with no clear D. V gave up 6 bases and J gave up 9 bases, with 12 bases separating them. The CDR3 covers 12 residues. Germline assignment: CDR1 SNHLY and CDR2 FYNNEI. The CDR3 nucleotides are TGTGCCAGCAGAGGCCTGGGAGGCACCATATATTTT. Its protein product is CASRGLGGTIYF.

The V and J genes are TRBV18 and TRBJ1-4; 9 bases are a match to TRBD1. V lost 4 bases to trimming and J lost 7 bases; unmatched junction nucleotides: 7. CDR3 size: 15 residues. Germline V gives CDR1 KGHSH, CDR2 LQKENI. The CDR3 spells CASSQNRGPGEKLFF. The CDR3 coding sequence is TGTGCCAGCTCACAGAACAGGGGGCCCGGTGAAAAACTGTTTTTT.

The chain carries TRBV25-1 and TRBJ1-1; TRBD1 is a possible D gene (5 bases). This CDR3 has 18 residues. V was shortened by 3 bases and J by 2 bases, with 22 bases between the two germline ends. Germline V gene lookup returns CDR1 MGHDK and CDR2 SYGVNS. The CDR3 DNA is TGTGCCAGCAGTGATTGGTCAGGAGGGGTTCCGTCTAACACTGAAGCTTTCTTT. Protein product: CASSDWSGGVPSNTEAFF.

The chain couples TRBV29-1 to TRBJ2-3, with 8 positions matching TRBD2. Germline CDR1 and CDR2: SQVTM and ANQGSEA. CDR3 length: 14 residues. Trimming removed 1 base from V and 2 bases from J; junction bases left unmatched: 2. This CDR3 is CSVEGLAYTDTQYF. The CDR3 DNA is TGCAGCGTTGAAGGACTAGCGTACACAGATACGCAGTATTTT.

The rearrangement links TRBV5-6 to TRBJ1-1, with D possibly being TRBD1 (6 bases). With 0 bases removed from V and 11 bases from J, the gap between germline ends came to 20 bases. This CDR3 has 15 amino acids. CDR1 is SGHDT, CDR2 YYEEEE, per germline. CDR3 protein: CASSLDRAGDPRAFF. The CDR3 DNA follows: TGTGCCAGCAGCTTGGACAGGGCGGGAGACCCGCGGGCTTTCTTT.

The V call is TRBV5-1, the J call TRBJ1-1, with D possibly matching TRBD1 (5 bases). The CDR3 spans 16 residues. Looked up from germline, CDR1 is SGHRS and CDR2 is YFSETQ. V was clipped by 4 bases and J by 2 bases, with 18 bases between them. The CDR3 DNA sequence: TGCGCCAGCAGCCGGGGGATGTTAGATCCTAACACTGAAGCTTTCTTT. Residues: CASSRGMLDPNTEAFF. The full variable domain, in which reference TRBV5-1 and TRBJ1-1 provide the parts outside the CDR3, is KAGVTQTPRYLIKTRGQQVTLSCSPISGHRSVSWYQQTPGQGLQFLFEYFSETQRNKGNFPGRFSGRQFSNSRSEMNVSTLELGDSALYLCASSRGMLDPNTEAFFGQGTRLTVV.

The rearrangement uses TRBV4-2 and TRBJ2-3, with TRBD2 as a possible D gene (5 bases). This CDR3 is 18 amino acids long. CDR1 LGHNA and CDR2 YNFKEQ come from the germline V gene. V lost 1 base and J 0 bases, leaving 17 bases between the germline ends. The CDR3 sequence is CASSQVGLALRSTDTQYF. The CDR3 DNA reads as TGTGCCAGCAGCCAAGTAGGCCTAGCCTTACGAAGCACAGATACGCAGTATTTT.

V usage is TRBV6-5 and J usage is TRBJ1-5; D might be TRBD1 (5 bases). V shed 6 bases and J shed 3 bases, with 15 bases lying between them. This CDR3 has 15 residues. Germline V gene lookup returns CDR1 MNHEY and CDR2 SVGAGI. As DNA, the CDR3 is TGTGCCAGCAGCCCGGGGGGGGATATCAATCAGCCCCAGCATTTT. Translated, it gives CASSPGGDINQPQHF.

The V gene is TRBV28, the J gene TRBJ1-5; a possible D gene is TRBD1 (5 bases). Trimming cost V 8 bases and J 0 bases, with 20 bases left between them. CDR1 MDHEN and CDR2 SYDVKM come from the germline V gene. CDR3 length: 17 residues. DNA for the CDR3: TGTGCCAGCGGTCTCCAGGGACTGTCCTTTAGCAATCAGCCCCAGCATTTT. Its protein is CASGLQGLSFSNQPQHF.

J is TRBJ1-1 and V is TRBV11-2, with D uncertain. The CDR3 has 14 residues. Germline V CDR1 and CDR2: SGHAT, FQNNGV. V lost 5 bases, J lost 1 base, and 11 bases lay in between. The CDR3 is CASSPGTANTEAFF. The CDR3 nucleotides are TGTGCCAGCAGCCCGGGAACAGCGAACACTGAAGCTTTCTTT.